This entry describes one T cell receptor (beta chain). Its antigen is as yet unknown. Germline V gene data show CDR1 as MNHEY and CDR2 as SMNVEV (reference sequence). Between the trimmed V and J ends, which lost 3 bases and 1 base, there was a span of 7 bases. This CDR3 contains 14 residues. Time point indicated: blood 4 weeks post-SBRT, at nephrectomy. Treatment given: 15 Gy SBRT to primary tumor, nephrectomy 4 weeks later. Nephrectomy followed 15 Gy stereotactic body radiation by 4 weeks. Blood was sampled at baseline, 2 weeks and 4 weeks after SBRT. The patient's renal cell carcinoma had clear cell pathology. These data come from a study of radiation and T cells in renal cell carcinoma. Study conclusions and caveats: From baseline, blood top tumor clonotypes peaked at 2 weeks post-radiation.

Assay used: immunoSEQ multiplex PCR; TCRdb lists only in-frame clones, some missing. The data hold around 94,000 clones, with approximately 86% observed a single time. This chain uses TRBV27 with TRBJ2-1; weak D call: TRBD2 (5 bases). The sequence was obtained from a man between 50 and 59 years old with renal cell carcinoma. The source was blood, collected from a patient whose treatment included radiotherapy and nephrectomy. The DNA of the CDR3 is TGTGCCAGCAGTTTCGGGGTTTCCTACAATGAGCAGTTCTTC. It encodes CASSFGVSYNEQFF.